Included here is one T cell receptor beta chain sequence, with context. Its antigen is not known. The CDR3 covers 14 residues. V lost 4 bases to trimming and J lost 4 bases, with 13 bases between them. The germline V gene encodes CDR1 MNHEY and CDR2 SVGAGI. This sample was included in a study of T cell repertoires in cytomegalovirus infection. At the level of the study: HLA-B-restricted CMV epitopes that are well studied, plus recently identified HLA-C-restricted ones, were used by the study. Public TCR beta signatures indicated both CMV infection and matching HLA type. Overall study findings and caveats: The ex vivo response was dominated by HLA-C-restricted CMV-specific TCR beta clonotypes. Of the TCR beta families, the public ones yielded a cumulative frequency that identified carriers of CMV plus the relevant HLA.

TCRdb passed the reads through MiXCR, listing each CDR3 protein once. This sample carries around 800,000 distinct CDR3 sequences, approximately 32% of them seen once, and the ten largest clones take under 15%. The rearrangement links TRBV6-5 to TRBJ2-5; D ambiguous. The TCR originated in a human donor in good health (CMV status not recorded). Some clones in this sample may be carry-over from other donors' samples. This material consisted of cultured CD8+ T cells from PBMCs, taken from culture after CMV antigen stimulation. The CDR3, as DNA: TGTGCCAGCAGTTCCCTGCCGGGCAGAGAGACCCAGTACTTC. Amino acids: CASSSLPGRETQYF.